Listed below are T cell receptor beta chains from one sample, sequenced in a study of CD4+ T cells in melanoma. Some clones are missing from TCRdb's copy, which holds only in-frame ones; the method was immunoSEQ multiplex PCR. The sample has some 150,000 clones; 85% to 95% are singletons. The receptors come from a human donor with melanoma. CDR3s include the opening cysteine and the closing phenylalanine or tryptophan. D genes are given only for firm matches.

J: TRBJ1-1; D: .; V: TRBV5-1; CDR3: CASSLAGNTEAFF; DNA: TGCGCCAGCAGCTTGGCGGGGAACACTGAAGCTTTCTTT
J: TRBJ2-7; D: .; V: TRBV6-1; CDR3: CASSEGGTVPRGQYF; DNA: TGTGCCAGCAGTGAGGGAGGGACAGTCCCGCGAGGGCAGTACTTC
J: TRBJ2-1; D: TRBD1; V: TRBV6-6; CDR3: CASSPGQGTIIDEQFF; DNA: TGTGCCAGCAGTCCGGGACAGGGAACAATCATCGATGAGCAGTTCTTC
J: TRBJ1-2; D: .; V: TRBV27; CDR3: CASSFGRAHYGYTF; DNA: TGTGCCAGCAGTTTCGGCAGGGCACACTATGGCTACACCTTC
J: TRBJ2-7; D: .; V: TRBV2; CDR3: CASNNRDTHFF; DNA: TGTGCCAGCAATAACAGGGATACCCACTTTTTC
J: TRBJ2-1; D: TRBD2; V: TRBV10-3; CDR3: CATRRLAGLSEQFF; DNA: TGTGCCACCCGGAGACTAGCGGGTTTATCTGAGCAGTTCTTC
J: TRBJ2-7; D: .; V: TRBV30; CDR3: CAWSVSRHEQYF; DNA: TGTGCCTGGAGTGTATCGAGGCACGAGCAGTACTTC
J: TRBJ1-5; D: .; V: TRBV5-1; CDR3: CASSKDGYSNQPQHF; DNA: TGCGCCAGCAGCAAGGACGGTTATAGCAATCAGCCCCAGCATTTT
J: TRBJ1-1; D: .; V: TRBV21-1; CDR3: CASSKIPTFPGAFF; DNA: TGTGCCAGCAGCAAAATCCCGACTTTCCCCGGGGCTTTCTTT
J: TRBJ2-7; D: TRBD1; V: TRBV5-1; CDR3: CASSSQTGPYEQYF; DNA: TGCGCCAGCAGCTCCCAGACAGGGCCCTACGAGCAGTACTTC
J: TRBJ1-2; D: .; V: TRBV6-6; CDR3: CASSQIGVSYGYTF; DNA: TGTGCCAGCAGCCAAATAGGGGTTTCCTATGGCTACACCTTC